Listed here are 27 T cell receptor beta chains from one sample, sequenced in a study of a mutant IDH1 vaccine in newly diagnosed glioma. Time point indicated: week 23, last vaccination. Doses consisted of 300 ug of mutant IDH1 20-mer peptide each, paired with topical imiquimod. Profiling relied on immunoSEQ multiplex PCR, and the TCRdb table lists in-frame clones only, not all of them. The sample lists tens of thousands of clones; about 88% were seen once. Their antigens remain unidentified. This sample comprised PBMCs, obtained from a glioma patient whose treatment included an IDH1 peptide vaccine. The receptors shown here come from a man between 25 and 39 years old with glioma.

This clone was observed a single time. The chain has TRBV27 and TRBJ1-1; TRBD1 matches at 8 bases. After removal of 4 bases from V and 1 base from J, the junction contained 5 bases not matched to a gene. The germline gives CDR1 MNHEY, CDR2 SMNVEV (reference sequence). This CDR3 region has 15 residues. DNA for the CDR3: TGTGCCAGCAGTTCTCGACAGGGGAAGAACACTGAAGCTTTCTTT. Protein sequence: CASSSRQGKNTEAFF.

The V call is TRBV5-4, the J call TRBJ1-2, with D possibly being TRBD1 (6 bases). From germline, CDR1 is SGHNT and CDR2 YYREEE (reference sequence). V was cut by 0 bases and J by 10 bases, with 16 bases left in between. The CDR3 loop spans 14 amino acids. The DNA for the CDR3 is TGTGCCAGCAGCTTGGGATCAGGGGCGACTGACTACACCTTC. Its translation is CASSLGSGATDYTF.

The chain joins TRBV29-1 to TRBJ2-2; tentatively, D is TRBD1 or TRBD2 (6 bases each). CDR3 length equals 14 residues. Trimming cost V 7 bases and J 1 base, with 13 bases left between them. Looked up from germline, CDR1 is SQVTM and CDR2 is ANQGSEA. CDR3 bases: TGCAGCGCGGGGGACAACCTGAACACCGGGGAGCTGTTTTTT. Protein sequence: CSAGDNLNTGELFF.

This clone has a single count. The genes are TRBV11-2 and TRBJ1-4, with 7 bases lining up with TRBD1. V gave up 0 bases and J gave up 3 bases; unmatched junction bases: 4. Germline V gene lookup returns CDR1 SGHAT and CDR2 FQNNGV. The CDR3 runs 16 residues. The CDR3 sequence is CASSLDKGAANEKLFF. CDR3 coding DNA: TGTGCCAGCAGCTTAGACAAGGGGGCAGCTAATGAAAAACTGTTTTTT.

This chain joins TRBV14 and TRBJ2-4, with a possible D match to TRBD2 (5 bases). This CDR3 contains 16 residues. Trimming stripped 0 bases from V and 1 base from J, with 10 bases between. The V gene's germline CDR1 is SGHDN and CDR2 FVKESK. CDR3 nucleotide sequence: TGTGCCAGCAGCCAAGAGAGCGGTAATGCCAAAAACATTCAGTACTTC. Protein: CASSQESGNAKNIQYF.

The J gene is TRBJ1-5, the V gene TRBV5-1; D not certain. V was pared by 0 bases and J by 0 bases, with 7 bases between. The CDR3 is made up of 15 amino acids. CDR1 is SGHRS, CDR2 YFSETQ, per germline. The CDR3 DNA reads as TGCGCCAGCAGCTTGGGGTTGTATAGCAATCAGCCCCAGCATTTT. Amino acid sequence: CASSLGLYSNQPQHF.

The chain joins TRBV4-2 to TRBJ1-6; 7 nucleotides align to TRBD1. This CDR3 is built from 15 residues. Germline-derived CDR1 and CDR2 are LGHNA and YNFKEQ. V lost 2 bases and J lost 6; bases outside the gene matches: 4. As DNA, the CDR3 is TGTGCCAGCAGCCAAACGACAGGGTCTAATTCACCCCTCCACTTT. Translated, it gives CASSQTTGSNSPLHF.

This clone was picked up a small number of times. The gene calls are TRBV29-1 and TRBJ1-2, with D unclear. Trimming removed 7 bases from V and 8 bases from J, with 17 bases in between. CDR3 length: 12 residues. Per germline, CDR1 SQVTM and CDR2 ANQGSEA. CDR3 amino acids: CSGEDLSGGYTF. The CDR3 bases are TGCAGCGGAGAGGACCTGTCTGGAGGCTACACCTTC.

The chain links TRBV30 to TRBJ1-2; D possibly corresponds to TRBD1 (6 bases). The CDR3 is 11 amino acids. Germline V gives CDR1 GTSNPN, CDR2 SVGIG (reference sequence). Between the trimmed V and J ends, which lost 3 bases and 10 bases, there was a span of 12 bases. The CDR3 DNA reads as TGTGCCTGGAGCGCGACAGGACTCTACACCTTC. Protein: CAWSATGLYTF.

This clone was recorded once. The genes are TRBV7-2 and TRBJ2-7, with D possibly TRBD2 on 5 matching bases. CDR1 SGHTA and CDR2 FQGNSA come from the germline V gene. The CDR3 spans 12 residues. V was shortened by 5 bases and J by 2 bases, with 7 bases between the two germline ends. CDR3 amino acids: CASSRTAYEQYF. The CDR3 nucleotides are TGTGCCAGCAGCCGGACTGCCTACGAGCAGTACTTC.

This clone was picked up a small number of times. The rearrangement links TRBV14 to TRBJ1-1; D is unclear. V was trimmed by 2 bases and J by 3 bases, leaving 10 bases between them. Germline-derived CDR1 and CDR2 are SGHDN and FVKESK. The CDR3 runs to 14 residues. Here the CDR3 reads CASSQQTGDTEAFF. The CDR3 DNA reads TGTGCCAGCAGCCAACAAACGGGCGACACTGAAGCTTTCTTT.

This chain uses TRBV2 with TRBJ1-3, with D possibly being TRBD1 (5 bases). Germline-derived CDR1 and CDR2 are SNHLY and FYNNEI. Trimming removed 5 bases from V and 0 bases from J, with 8 bases in between. The CDR3 has 14 amino acids. CDR3 nucleotide sequence: TGTGCCAGCAGTTCAGGGCTCTCTGGAAACACCATATATTTT. Translation gives CASSSGLSGNTIYF.

This clone was seen only once. The J gene is TRBJ1-6, the V gene TRBV27, with D possibly being TRBD1 (5 bases). Trimming left V 6 bases short and J 6 bases short, with 15 bases between. The germline V gene encodes CDR1 MNHEY and CDR2 SMNVEV (reference sequence). The CDR3 loop spans 15 amino acids. The CDR3 coding sequence is TGTGCCAGCAGCACCGGGACGAAACTTAATTCACCCCTCCACTTT. Translating it yields CASSTGTKLNSPLHF.

The rearrangement uses TRBV19 and TRBJ1-1; D ambiguous. The V and J ends lost 3 bases and 0 bases respectively, with 8 bases between them. The CDR3 totals 14 residues. Per germline, CDR1 LNHDA and CDR2 SQIVND (reference sequence). The chain's CDR3 is CASSIPDLNTEAFF. CDR3 in DNA: TGTGCCAGTAGTATCCCAGATTTGAACACTGAAGCTTTCTTT.

This clone was seen once. The chain uses TRBV2 and TRBJ2-2; D remains ambiguous. Looked up from germline, CDR1 is SNHLY and CDR2 is FYNNEI. V was shortened by 6 bases and J by 5 bases, with 19 bases between the two germline ends. The CDR3 sequence is 16 residues long. CDR3 loop: CASRRTGLKGTGELFF. The CDR3 DNA reads TGTGCCAGCAGAAGGACCGGGCTAAAGGGAACCGGGGAGCTGTTTTTT.

The genes are TRBV20-1 and TRBJ2-7, with unresolved D. The CDR3 is 11 residues long. Trimming pared 6 bases from V and 1 base from J, leaving 7 bases between. Looked up from germline, CDR1 is DFQATT and CDR2 is SNEGSKA (reference sequence). CDR3 in amino acids: CSAAQSYEQYF. The CDR3 DNA is TGCAGTGCGGCACAGTCCTACGAGCAGTACTTC.

The chain links TRBV19 to TRBJ2-7; perhaps TRBD1 as D (5 bases). The CDR3 sequence is 15 residues long. Trimming removed 3 bases at V and 4 bases at J, with 16 bases between. The germline V gene encodes CDR1 LNHDA and CDR2 SQIVND (reference sequence). CDR3 region: CASSISTAKGYEQYF. The CDR3 nucleotides are TGTGCCAGTAGTATCTCGACTGCAAAGGGGTACGAGCAGTACTTC.

The chain links TRBV5-1 to TRBJ2-5, with D perhaps matching TRBD2 (5 bases). The ends were cut back, 5 bases at V and 3 bases at J, with 11 bases in the middle. CDR3 length: 13 amino acids. CDR1 SGHRS and CDR2 YFSETQ come from the germline V gene. The CDR3 spells CASRSEEEETQYF. In DNA form, the CDR3 reads TGCGCCAGCAGGTCCGAGGAGGAAGAGACCCAGTACTTC.

The chain uses TRBV5-3 and TRBJ1-3; 8 bases are shared with TRBD1. TRBV5-3 is treated as an ORF (open reading frame) with a function not yet certain. This CDR3 has 16 residues. The J segment lost 0 bases and the V segment lost 2 bases, leaving 4 bases of the junction unmatched. In nucleotides, the CDR3 is TGTGCCAGAAGCTTCATGGACAGGGTCTCTGGAAACACCATATATTTT. It is translated as CARSFMDRVSGNTIYF.

This chain joins TRBV6-1 and TRBJ1-5; 8 bases agree with TRBD1. The CDR3 totals 15 residues. After removal of 7 bases from V and 3 bases from J, the junction contained 8 bases not matched to a gene. Germline values: CDR1 MNHNS, CDR2 SASEGT. The CDR3 DNA reads TGTGCCAGCACCCGGGACAGGATCCTCAATCAGCCCCAGCATTTT. It translates to CASTRDRILNQPQHF.

This clone was counted a single time. The V call is TRBV6-6, the J call TRBJ1-1; 10 bases align to TRBD1. Germline V gives CDR1 MNHNY, CDR2 SVGAGI (reference sequence). Trimming removed 6 bases from V and 5 bases from J; junction bases left unmatched: 9. This CDR3 has 15 residues. The CDR3 protein is CASRPLTGGRTEAFF. Written as DNA, the CDR3 is TGTGCCAGCAGGCCGCTGACAGGGGGCAGGACTGAAGCTTTCTTT.

V usage is TRBV12-5 and J usage is TRBJ2-7; no definite D call. V was shortened by 0 bases and J by 0 bases, with 9 bases between the two germline ends. CDR1 and CDR2 (germline): LGHNT, FRNRAP. This CDR3 spans 15 amino acids. As DNA, the CDR3 is TGTGCTAGTGGTTTGGTACGGCTCTCCTCCTACGAGCAGTACTTC. Translating gives CASGLVRLSSYEQYF.

This chain connects TRBV10-3 to TRBJ2-2; D could derive from TRBD1 or TRBD2 (5 bases each). Germline assignment: CDR1 ENHRY and CDR2 SYGVKD. CDR3 length: 14 residues. Between the trimmed V and J ends, which lost 0 bases and 11 bases, there was a span of 13 bases. The CDR3 is CAISESTTRGELFF. The CDR3 DNA is TGTGCCATCAGTGAGTCGACAACGAGGGGTGAGCTGTTTTTT.

The chain combines TRBV18 with TRBJ2-7; the match to TRBD1 covers 10 bases. Germline V gene data show CDR1 as KGHSH and CDR2 as LQKENI. V shed 5 bases, J shed 4 bases, and the junction held 8 bases outside the gene matches. The CDR3 has 15 residues. Here the CDR3 DNA reads TGTGCCAGCTCATCCCCGGGACAGGGGTTATACGAGCAGTACTTC. Protein sequence: CASSSPGQGLYEQYF.

This clone appeared once. The chain uses TRBV18 and TRBJ2-1, with D maybe TRBD1 (5 bases). The CDR3 spans 16 residues. Deletions cut 3 bases from V and 3 bases from J, with 15 bases between. The V gene's germline CDR1 is KGHSH and CDR2 LQKENI. The DNA for the CDR3 is TGTGCCAGCTCACCCCCCCAAGGGGCCGACTACAATGAGCAGTTCTTC. Amino acids: CASSPPQGADYNEQFF. Drawing the rest from reference TRBV18 and TRBJ2-1, the complete variable domain is NAGVMQNPRHLVRRRGQEARLRCSPMKGHSHVYWYRQLPEEGLKFMVYLQKENIIDESGMPKERFSAEFPKEGPSILRIQQVVRGDSAAYFCASSPPQGADYNEQFFGPGTRLTVL.

J is TRBJ1-6 and V is TRBV2; 8 bases map to TRBD1. With V trimmed by 5 bases and J by 7 bases, 7 bases remained unmatched. The germline V gene has CDR1 SNHLY and CDR2 FYNNEI. The CDR3 covers 15 residues. CDR3 in amino acids: CASSKDRAGNSPLHF. The DNA for the CDR3 is TGTGCCAGCAGTAAGGACAGGGCTGGGAATTCACCCCTCCACTTT.

The chain's CDR3 is CASSARGSGSNQPQHF. The CDR3 DNA reads TGCGCCAGCAGCGCACGAGGCAGTGGTAGCAATCAGCCCCAGCATTTT. The V gene is TRBV5-1, the J gene TRBJ1-5, with D hard to call. Looked up from germline, CDR1 is SGHRS and CDR2 is YFSETQ. This CDR3 has 16 amino acids. V was trimmed by 4 bases and J by 0 bases, leaving 14 bases between them.